Listed here are 25 T cell receptor beta chains from one sample, sequenced in a study of shared clonotypes between healthy human individuals. Method: immunoSEQ multiplex PCR; TCRdb's copy keeps in-frame clones and lacks some. Of about 500,000 clones in the sample, over 60% were seen once. Sequencing was carried out using PBMCs. Every receptor here comes from a woman in her 40s in good health. Some clones in this sample may be carry-over from other donors' samples.

This clone showed up just once. A far larger clone is only one base removed, so a read error is likely. Distinct nucleotide sequences in the sample also encode this CDR3. The CDR3 sequence: CSVPSRQSANEQFF. CDR3 nucleotides: TGCAGCGTACCCTCGAGACAATCCGCTAATGAGCAGTTCTTC. The chain is built from TRBV29-1 and TRBJ2-1; D unresolved. Germline lookup yields CDR1 SQVTM and CDR2 ANQGSEA. The CDR3 covers 14 residues. Trimming stripped 6 bases from V and 7 bases from J, with 19 bases between.

This clone was counted a few times. The chain links TRBV5-4 to TRBJ2-1; the match to TRBD2 covers 8 bases. The germline CDR1 and CDR2 sequences are SGHNT and YYREEE (reference sequence). There are 14 residues in the CDR3. V dropped 0 bases and J dropped 8; count of bases not matched to a gene: 4. The CDR3 bases are TGTGCCAGCAGCTTGGGCGGGAGGAGCGATGAGCAGTTCTTC. Its translation: CASSLGGRSDEQFF.

Worth noting for this clone: The same CDR3 also results from other DNA sequences found in this sample. The V call is TRBV7-9, the J call TRBJ2-3, with 11 bases matching TRBD2. The germline V gene encodes CDR1 SEHNR and CDR2 FQNEAQ (reference sequence). J lost 0 bases, V lost 5 bases, and 4 bases had no gene match. This CDR3 is built from 16 residues. The CDR3 loop reads CASSPRTSGSTDTQYF. Written as DNA, the CDR3 is TGTGCCAGCAGCCCACGGACTAGCGGGAGCACAGATACGCAGTATTTT. The variable domain in full, completed from reference TRBV7-9 and TRBJ2-3, reads DTGVSQNPRHKITKRGQNVTFRCDPISEHNRLYWYRQTLGQGPEFLTYFQNEAQLEKSRLLSDRFSAERPKGSFSTLEIQRTEQGDSAMYLCASSPRTSGSTDTQYFGPGTRLTVL.

This clone was detected only once. The sample has other DNA sequences that encode this CDR3 too. The J gene is TRBJ2-4, the V gene TRBV23-1; no clear D. TRBV23-1 is noted as an ORF with a role that remains uncertain. This CDR3 is 16 amino acids long. The V end lost 2 bases, the J end lost 0 bases, and 11 bases lay between the germline ends. The CDR3 region has the DNA TGCGCCAGCAGTCAAACGACTTCGCTAGCCAAAAACATTCAGTACTTC. Amino acids: CASSQTTSLAKNIQYF.

This chain uses TRBV4-3 with TRBJ2-7; D possibly matches TRBD1 or TRBD2 (5 bases each). Trimming took off 2 bases at V and 3 bases at J, with 20 bases between the two ends. The germline CDR1 and CDR2 sequences are LGHNA and YSLEER. The CDR3 contains 17 residues. CDR3 in DNA: TGCGCCAGCAGCCAATCCGCTCTCGGGACCGACTACTACGAGCAGTACTTC. Amino acids: CASSQSALGTDYYEQYF.

CDR3 residues: CASSSLYNEQFF. The CDR3 DNA follows: TGTGCCAGCAGCTCCCTATACAATGAGCAGTTCTTC. This chain joins TRBV7-2 and TRBJ2-1; D unclear. The germline V gene has CDR1 SGHTA and CDR2 FQGNSA. The CDR3 length is 12 residues. V was cut by 4 bases and J by 4 bases, with 5 bases left in between.

Written as DNA, the CDR3 is TGCGCCAGCAGCCAACAGGGGGAAAAACTGTTTTTT. Its translation is CASSQQGEKLFF. This chain connects TRBV5-1 to TRBJ1-4; TRBD1 matches 7 bases. The CDR3 is made up of 12 amino acids. V trimming: 4 bases; J trimming: 8 bases; junction bases outside the gene matches: 2. Germline assignment: CDR1 SGHRS and CDR2 YFSETQ.

This chain uses TRBV9 with TRBJ1-1; D might be TRBD1 (6 bases). V lost 3 bases, J lost 5 bases, and 14 bases lay in between. This CDR3 is built from 14 residues. Germline loops: CDR1 SGDLS, CDR2 YYNGEE. CDR3 loop: CASSGGGRNTEAFF. The CDR3 coding sequence is TGTGCCAGCAGCGGCGGGGGCAGGAATACTGAAGCTTTCTTT.

The rearrangement uses TRBV2 and TRBJ2-5; weak D call: TRBD2 (5 bases). The V gene lost 7 bases and the J gene lost 0 bases, with 12 bases spanning the gap. Germline V gene data show CDR1 as SNHLY and CDR2 as FYNNEI. This CDR3 is 14 amino acids long. The CDR3 reads CASKAERHQETQYF. The CDR3 nucleotides are TGTGCCAGCAAGGCAGAGCGGCACCAAGAGACCCAGTACTTC.

The CDR3 DNA is TGTGCCAGCAGCGTGGGAGCGGCTTTCTACGAGCAGTACTTC. This codes for CASSVGAAFYEQYF. The rearrangement links TRBV9 to TRBJ2-7; a weak D match, TRBD2 (5 bases). The CDR3 loop spans 14 amino acids. Trimming shortened V by 2 bases and J by 3 bases, and 12 bases separated the two germline ends. CDR1 is SGDLS, CDR2 YYNGEE, per germline.

J is TRBJ1-2 and V is TRBV14; 8 bases line up with TRBD1. Germline CDR1 SGHDN, CDR2 FVKESK. V lost 4 bases, J lost 13 bases, and 8 bases stayed unmatched. The CDR3 length is 12 residues. The CDR3 DNA is TGTGCCAGCAGCCCGAGGCAGGGGGCGATCACCTTC. Protein product: CASSPRQGAITF.

This chain links TRBV28 with TRBJ2-1; D is ambiguous. Germline loops: CDR1 MDHEN, CDR2 SYDVKM. CDR3 length: 8 residues. V was clipped by 8 bases and J by 10 bases, with 3 bases between them. CDR3 bases: TGTGCCAGCGGGGAGCAGTTCTTC. It encodes CASGEQFF.

For this clone: With a far larger clone one base away, a read error is the likely cause. The CDR3 does not end in the conserved phenylalanine or tryptophan, so this is likely a read error. The CDR3 DNA is TGTGCCAGCAGCAGATTTAGCAATCAGCCCCAGCATTCT. This encodes CASSRFSNQPQHS. The chain carries TRBV11-3 and TRBJ1-5; D call uncertain. The CDR3 runs to 13 residues. Germline loops: CDR1 SGHNT, CDR2 YENEEA. Trimming removed 5 bases at V and 0 bases at J, with 5 bases between.

This clone was seen many times. The CDR3 coding sequence is TGTGCCAGCAGCTTTTCCGGGAGCTACGAGCAGTACTTC. This sequence encodes CASSFSGSYEQYF. V gene TRBV5-8 combines with J gene TRBJ2-7, with D possibly being TRBD2 (6 bases). The germline CDR1 and CDR2 sequences are SGHTS and YDEGEE. CDR3 length equals 13 residues. V was trimmed by 2 bases and J by 3 bases, leaving 9 bases between them. Based on the CDR3 plus reference TRBV5-8 and TRBJ2-7, the full variable domain is EAGVTQSPTHLIKTRGQQATLRCSPISGHTSVYWYQQALGLGLQFLLWYDEGEERNRGNFPPRFSGRQFPNYSSELNVNALELEDSALYLCASSFSGSYEQYFGPGTRLTVT.

The chain joins TRBV4-3 to TRBJ2-4, with D tentatively TRBD1 or TRBD2 (5 bases each). This CDR3 comprises 17 residues. V was clipped by 6 bases and J by 1 base, with 19 bases between them. Per the germline V gene, CDR1 is LGHNA and CDR2 is YSLEER. CDR3 sequence (DNA): TGCGCCAGCAGACCCTCGGGGCAGGATTGTGCCAAAAACATTCAGTACTTC. This codes for CASRPSGQDCAKNIQYF.

On this clone itself: Other nucleotide sequences in the sample specify the same CDR3. The chain employs TRBV29-1 and TRBJ2-3; D is unresolved. This CDR3 contains 13 residues. Between the trimmed V and J ends, which lost 2 bases and 1 base, there was a span of 7 bases. The germline V gene encodes CDR1 SQVTM and CDR2 ANQGSEA. The CDR3 spells CSVESGGTDTQYF. The CDR3 coding sequence is TGCAGCGTTGAAAGTGGGGGCACAGATACGCAGTATTTT.

The chain employs TRBV28 and TRBJ2-1; D call uncertain. V was pared by 2 bases and J by 12 bases, with 23 bases between. Germline V gene sequence: CDR1 MDHEN, CDR2 SYDVKM. CDR3 length: 16 amino acids. The CDR3 sequence: CASSLVGRTNPWGQFF. The CDR3 DNA is TGTGCCAGCAGTTTAGTAGGGCGGACCAACCCCTGGGGGCAGTTCTTC.

The chain couples TRBV4-3 to TRBJ2-1; the D gene is possibly TRBD2 (5 bases). The CDR3 runs 15 residues. V was cut by 0 bases and J by 4 bases, with 10 bases left in between. Germline assignment: CDR1 LGHNA and CDR2 YSLEER. The CDR3 sequence: CASSQEPSPYNEQFF. Written as DNA, the CDR3 is TGCGCCAGCAGCCAAGAGCCTAGCCCGTACAATGAGCAGTTCTTC.

In DNA form, the CDR3 reads TGCGCCAGCAGCTTGGTGCAGGGCGGGGGAGAAAAACTGTTTTTT. Amino acid sequence: CASSLVQGGGEKLFF. The J gene is TRBJ1-4, the V gene TRBV5-1; D might be TRBD1 (5 bases). The CDR3 length is 15 residues. V was pared by 0 bases and J by 8 bases, with 14 bases between. The germline CDR1 and CDR2 sequences are SGHRS and YFSETQ.

J is TRBJ2-7 and V is TRBV7-9, with D tentatively TRBD1 (5 bases). V gave up 8 bases and J gave up 2 bases, with 13 bases separating them. CDR3 length equals 13 residues. CDR1 and CDR2 (germline): SEHNR, FQNEAQ (reference sequence). The CDR3 coding sequence is TGTGCCAGCGGGGCCTTGAAAGCCTACGAGCAGTACTTC. It specifies CASGALKAYEQYF.

This chain connects TRBV5-4 to TRBJ1-1; D is possibly TRBD1 (5 bases). Looked up from germline, CDR1 is SGHNT and CDR2 is YYREEE (reference sequence). The CDR3 is made up of 13 amino acids. The V and J ends lost 4 bases and 1 base respectively, with 8 bases between them. CDR3 DNA: TGTGCCAGCAGCACCGGGGGGAACACTGAAGCTTTCTTT. The encoded protein is CASSTGGNTEAFF.

The chain recombines TRBV7-9 with TRBJ2-5; perhaps TRBD2 as D (5 bases). Germline V lookup: CDR1 SEHNR, CDR2 FQNEAQ (reference sequence). Trimming pared 5 bases from V and 1 base from J, leaving 11 bases between. This CDR3 comprises 14 residues. Written as DNA, the CDR3 is TGTGCCAGCAGCCCCCGGGGTCTCCAAGAGACCCAGTACTTC. Residues: CASSPRGLQETQYF.

This chain connects TRBV30 to TRBJ1-2; D unresolved. The CDR3 loop spans 13 amino acids. Trimming took 0 bases from V and 8 from J, leaving 13 bases between them. Germline V gene sequence: CDR1 GTSNPN, CDR2 SVGIG (reference sequence). The DNA of the CDR3 is TGTGCCTGGAGTGTTTTCGGTGATGGAGGCTACACCTTC. This gives the protein CAWSVFGDGGYTF. The full variable domain, rest sourced from reference TRBV30 and TRBJ1-2, is SQTIHQWPATLVQPVGSPLSLECTVEGTSNPNLYWYRQAAGRGLQLLFYSVGIGQISSEVPQNLSASRPQDRQFILSSKKLLLSDSGFYLCAWSVFGDGGYTFGSGTRLTVV.

This clone has more than one count but fewer than ten. The V and J genes are TRBV4-2 and TRBJ1-4; TRBD1 matches 8 bases. V shed 3 bases, J shed 4 bases, and the junction held 10 bases outside the gene matches. From germline, CDR1 is LGHNA and CDR2 YNFKEQ. This CDR3 has 17 amino acids. The CDR3 bases are TGTGCCAGCAGCCATCGGACAGGGACCATCCTTAATGAAAAACTGTTTTTT. Amino acids: CASSHRTGTILNEKLFF.

Regarding this clone: This may be a read error: a much more frequent sequence differs by one nucleotide. This CDR3 is also generated by other DNA sequences in the sample. The chain is built from TRBV15 and TRBJ2-6; D possibly corresponds to TRBD1 (6 bases). CDR3 size: 18 residues. The V gene's germline CDR1 is LNHNV and CDR2 YYDKDF (reference sequence). The V end lost 5 bases, the J end lost 0 bases, and 17 bases lay between the germline ends. Here the CDR3 DNA reads TGTGCCACCAGCGGGCAGGACAGTACCATCTCTGGGGCCAACGTCCTGACTTTC. It codes for CATSGQDSTISGANVLTF.